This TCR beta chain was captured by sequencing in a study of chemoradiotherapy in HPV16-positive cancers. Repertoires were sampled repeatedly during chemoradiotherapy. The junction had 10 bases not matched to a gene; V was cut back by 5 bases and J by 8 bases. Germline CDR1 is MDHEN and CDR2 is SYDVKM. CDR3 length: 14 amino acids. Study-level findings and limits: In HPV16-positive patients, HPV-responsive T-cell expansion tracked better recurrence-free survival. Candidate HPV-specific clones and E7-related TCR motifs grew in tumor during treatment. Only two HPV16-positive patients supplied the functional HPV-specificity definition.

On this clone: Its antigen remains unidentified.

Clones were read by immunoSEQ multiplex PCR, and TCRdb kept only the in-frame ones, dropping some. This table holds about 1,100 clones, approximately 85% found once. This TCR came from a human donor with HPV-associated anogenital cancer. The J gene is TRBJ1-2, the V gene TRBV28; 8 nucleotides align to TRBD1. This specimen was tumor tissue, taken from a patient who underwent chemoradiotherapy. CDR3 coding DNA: TGTGCCAGCAGTGCGGACAGGGAGGCTATAGGCTACACCTTC. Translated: CASSADREAIGYTF.